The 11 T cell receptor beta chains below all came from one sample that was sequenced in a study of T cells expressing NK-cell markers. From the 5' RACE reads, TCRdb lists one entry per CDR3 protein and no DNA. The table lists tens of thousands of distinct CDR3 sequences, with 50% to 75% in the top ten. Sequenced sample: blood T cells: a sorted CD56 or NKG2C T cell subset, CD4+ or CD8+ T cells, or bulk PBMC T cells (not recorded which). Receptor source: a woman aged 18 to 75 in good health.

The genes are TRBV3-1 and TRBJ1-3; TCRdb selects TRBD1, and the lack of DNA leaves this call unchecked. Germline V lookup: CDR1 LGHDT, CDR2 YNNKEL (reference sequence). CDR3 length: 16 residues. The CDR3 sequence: CASSQIGLDRGFAIYF.

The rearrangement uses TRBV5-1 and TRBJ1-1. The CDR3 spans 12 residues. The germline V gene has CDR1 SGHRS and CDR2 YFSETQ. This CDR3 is CASSLDSAKAFF.

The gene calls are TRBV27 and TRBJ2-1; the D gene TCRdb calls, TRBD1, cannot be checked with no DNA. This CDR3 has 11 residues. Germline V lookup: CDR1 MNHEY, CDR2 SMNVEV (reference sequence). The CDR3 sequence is CASSKGQGSIF.

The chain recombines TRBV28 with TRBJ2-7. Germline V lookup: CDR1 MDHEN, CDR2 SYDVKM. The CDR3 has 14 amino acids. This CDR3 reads CASSLNQVFDEQYF.

The CDR3: CASSDKRTGGPKASYEQYF. This chain uses TRBV5-1 with TRBJ2-7; with no DNA, the TCRdb D assignment of TRBD1 cannot be verified. Germline CDR1 is SGHRS and CDR2 is YFSETQ. The CDR3 covers 19 residues.

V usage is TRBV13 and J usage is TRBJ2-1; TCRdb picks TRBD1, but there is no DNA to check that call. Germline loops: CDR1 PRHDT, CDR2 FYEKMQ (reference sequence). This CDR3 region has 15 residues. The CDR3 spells CASSAVGRERNEQFF.

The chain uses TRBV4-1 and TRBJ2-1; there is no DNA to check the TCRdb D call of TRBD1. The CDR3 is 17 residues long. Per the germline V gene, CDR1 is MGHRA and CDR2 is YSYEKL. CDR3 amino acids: CASSPRFGGGSYNEQFF.

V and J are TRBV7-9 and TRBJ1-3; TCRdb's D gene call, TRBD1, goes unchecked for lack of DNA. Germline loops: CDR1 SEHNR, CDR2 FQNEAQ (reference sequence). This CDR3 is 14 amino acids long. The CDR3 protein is CASSSTGAGNTIYF. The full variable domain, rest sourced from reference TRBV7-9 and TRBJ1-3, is DTGVSQNPRHKITKRGQNVTFRCDPISEHNRLYWYRQTLGQGPEFLTYFQNEAQLEKSRLLSDRFSAERPKGSFSTLEIQRTEQGDSAMYLCASSSTGAGNTIYFGEGSWLTVV.

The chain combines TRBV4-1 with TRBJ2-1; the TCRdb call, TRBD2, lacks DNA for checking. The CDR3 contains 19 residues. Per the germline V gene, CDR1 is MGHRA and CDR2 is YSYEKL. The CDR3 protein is CASSSGLAGGSSSYNEQFF.

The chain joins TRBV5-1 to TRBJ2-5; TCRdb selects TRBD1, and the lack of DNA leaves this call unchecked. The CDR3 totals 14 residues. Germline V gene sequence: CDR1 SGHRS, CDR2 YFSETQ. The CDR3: CASSLAGDRVGQYF.

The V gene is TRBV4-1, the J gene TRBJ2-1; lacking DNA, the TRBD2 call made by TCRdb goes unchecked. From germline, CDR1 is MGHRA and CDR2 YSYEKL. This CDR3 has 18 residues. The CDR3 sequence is CASSQDATSPTLYNEQFF.